This T cell receptor beta chain came from a study of T cells in Graves' hyperthyroidism and ophthalmopathy (dated by TCRdb to the late 2010s). Looking at the study overall: Peripheral blood samples were taken at the time of initial diagnosis, prior to any treatment. To identify TCR V-J signatures that set the groups apart, the researchers used a discovery cohort of about a hundred patients, made up of 40 to 45 with Graves' ophthalmopathy and 57 with stable Graves' hyperthyroidism. An independent validation cohort of under 20 hyperthyroidism patients and approximately 15 patients who later progressed to ophthalmopathy tested prospective prediction of ophthalmopathy. For training and testing, the approximately 92 patients in the discovery cohort were randomly divided in a 7:3 ratio. Thyroid tissue and blood T-cell repertoires from several Graves' hyperthyroidism patients were also compared in the study. After sampling, hyperthyroidism patients received methimazole starting at 30 mg daily, and ophthalmopathy patients received high-dose intravenous methylprednisolone. The paper reports TCR Vbeta CDR3 sequencing of roughly 140 peripheral blood samples: 43 ophthalmopathy, roughly 74 hyperthyroidism and roughly 17 progressor patients. The investigation overall reported the following: Sample size was not statistically predetermined, and investigators were not blinded to group allocation. In validation, progression to ophthalmopathy was predicted by the model with 65% to 71% sensitivity and approximately 78% specificity, a median of approximately 6.5 months before onset. Most expanded thyroid clonotypes (frequency above 0.001) were also detected in blood, suggesting blood repertoires may reflect thyroid immune responses. A 13 V-J signature model separated ophthalmopathy from stable hyperthyroidism, with about 88% sensitivity and just under 84% specificity in cross-validation and 80%/75% in testing.

From the cysteine through the phenylalanine, the CDR3 covers 12 amino acids. Left in the record is the CDR3 DNA by itself, 36 bases read in frame from the first base. The germline V gene (reference sequence) gives CDR1 as DFQATT and CDR2 as SNEGSKA. Notes on this clonotype: No antigen is known for it. A much more abundant neighbour one base away suggests this may be a read error.

TCR beta CDR3 regions were amplified from RNA transcripts. The first round of RT-PCR for the TCR CDR3 was performed with the HTBI primer set and the Qiagen OneStep RT-PCR kit. A second multiplex PCR round built the libraries, followed by size selection and purification. Paired-end sequencing of the libraries was performed with 100 bp reads on an Illumina HiSeq2000. For the original study's pipeline: Raw data were processed with SOAPnuke, discarding reads with adapters, uncalled bases, mean Phred below 15, or no exact constant-primer or identifier match. High-quality paired reads were merged using COPE v1.2.5, and each unique nucleotide sequence was defined as a clonotype. Clonotypes were aligned to IMGT TRBV, TRBD and TRBJ reference segments using MiTCR v1.1. Analysis was restricted to V-J combinations with a frequency above 0.0001, which covered just over 98% of repertoires. The TCS score was defined as the ratio of F50 (clonal expansion) to E x V (chaos), calculated using BLOSUM62-based TCRdist between CDR3 peptides within each V-J. Welch's t-statistics and random forest reduced roughly 540 V-J features to about 13, which were used in a naive Bayes classifier (R e1071). TCRdb redid the processing of the public reads, applying fastp at Q25 and MiXCR, and retained in-frame beta chains. All rows with the same CDR3 protein become a single entry with the most common DNA and genes. What appears here as the V and J calls and clone size reflects TCRdb's work, not the paper's. The sample table holds under 350,000 distinct CDR3 sequences, of which approximately 12% were seen once. Almost 8% of the sample is held by the ten biggest clonotypes.

Hyperthyroidism patients were newly diagnosed, had a disease duration of under 2 months, and were aged 18 to 65 years. Any patient with an uncontrolled infection, another autoimmune disease, pregnancy or lactation was excluded. Diagnoses were established on the basis of clinical symptoms, serum thyroxine and TRAb, thyroid ultrasound, and orbital computed tomography. Blood from progressor patients was drawn when they were first diagnosed with hyperthyroidism, before any ophthalmopathy symptoms appeared. PBMCs were isolated from more than 8 ml of fresh peripheral blood by Ficoll-Paque density gradient centrifugation. Progressor patients were defined as those initially diagnosed with Graves' hyperthyroidism in whom ophthalmopathy developed during follow-up. Trizol reagent was used to extract total RNA, and RNA quality was then checked on an Agilent 2100 Bioanalyzer.

The source material was blood. The clonotype comes from a woman aged 25 to 39 with Graves' hyperthyroidism that later progressed to Graves' ophthalmopathy. The chain joins TRBV20-1 to TRBJ2-7, and TRBD1 may be the D gene, going by 6 matching bases. The DNA reads TGCAGTGCTAGATTTCAGGGGTACGGGCAGTACTTC. Its amino acids are CSARFQGYGQYF.